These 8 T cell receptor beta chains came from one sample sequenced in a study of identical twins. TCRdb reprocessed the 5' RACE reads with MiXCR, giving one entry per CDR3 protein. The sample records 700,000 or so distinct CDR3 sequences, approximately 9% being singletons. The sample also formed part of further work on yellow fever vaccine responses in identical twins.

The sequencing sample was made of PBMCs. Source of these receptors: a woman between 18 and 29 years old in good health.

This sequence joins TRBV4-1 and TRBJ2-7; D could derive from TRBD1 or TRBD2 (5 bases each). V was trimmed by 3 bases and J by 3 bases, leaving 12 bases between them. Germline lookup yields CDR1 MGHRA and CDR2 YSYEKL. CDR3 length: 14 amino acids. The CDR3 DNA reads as TGCGCCAGCAGCCAGGGACCCAAGGGCTACGAGCAGTACTTC. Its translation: CASSQGPKGYEQYF.

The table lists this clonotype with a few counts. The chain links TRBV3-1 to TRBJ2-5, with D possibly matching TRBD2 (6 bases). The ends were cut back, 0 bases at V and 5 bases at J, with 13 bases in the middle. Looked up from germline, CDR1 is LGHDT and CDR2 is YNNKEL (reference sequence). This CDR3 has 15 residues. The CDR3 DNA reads TGTGCCAGCAGCCAAGATCGTCTAGCGTTGGAGACCCAGTACTTC. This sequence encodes CASSQDRLALETQYF.

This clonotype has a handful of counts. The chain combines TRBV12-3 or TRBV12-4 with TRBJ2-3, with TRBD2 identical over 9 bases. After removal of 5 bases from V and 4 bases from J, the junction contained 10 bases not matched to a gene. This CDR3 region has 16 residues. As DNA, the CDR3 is TGTGCCAGCAGTCCGCGGGGGGGGGCCACCCCAGATACGCAGTATTTT. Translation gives CASSPRGGATPDTQYF.

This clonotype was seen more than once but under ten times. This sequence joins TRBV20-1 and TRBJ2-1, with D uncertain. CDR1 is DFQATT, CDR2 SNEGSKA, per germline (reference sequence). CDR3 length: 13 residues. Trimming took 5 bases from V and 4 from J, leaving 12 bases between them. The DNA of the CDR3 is TGCAGTGCTCCGAGACGGAATTACAATGAGCAGTTCTTC. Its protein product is CSAPRRNYNEQFF.

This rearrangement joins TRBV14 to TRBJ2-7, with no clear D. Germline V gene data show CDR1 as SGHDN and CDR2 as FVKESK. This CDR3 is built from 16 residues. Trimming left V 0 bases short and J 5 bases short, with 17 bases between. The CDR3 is CASSQDLGLGSNEQYF. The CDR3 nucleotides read TGTGCCAGCAGCCAAGATCTAGGGCTGGGCTCTAACGAGCAGTACTTC.

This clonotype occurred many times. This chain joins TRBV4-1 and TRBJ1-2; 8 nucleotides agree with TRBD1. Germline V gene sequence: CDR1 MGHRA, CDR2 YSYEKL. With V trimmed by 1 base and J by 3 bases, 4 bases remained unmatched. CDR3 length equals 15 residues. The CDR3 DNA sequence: TGCGCCAGCAGCCAAGCGGGGACAGGAGACTATGGCTACACCTTC. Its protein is CASSQAGTGDYGYTF.

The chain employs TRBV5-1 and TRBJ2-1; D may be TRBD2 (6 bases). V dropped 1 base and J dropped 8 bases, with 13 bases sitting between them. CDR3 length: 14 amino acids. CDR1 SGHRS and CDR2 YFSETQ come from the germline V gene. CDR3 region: CASSLTGEGDEQFF. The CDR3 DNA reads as TGCGCCAGCAGCTTGACGGGAGAGGGTGATGAGCAGTTCTTC.

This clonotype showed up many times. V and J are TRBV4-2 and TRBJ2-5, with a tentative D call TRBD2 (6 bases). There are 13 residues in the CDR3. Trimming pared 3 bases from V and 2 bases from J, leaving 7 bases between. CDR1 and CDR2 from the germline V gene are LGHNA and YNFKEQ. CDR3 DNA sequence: TGTGCCAGCAGCCAGGGACTGCAAGAGACCCAGTACTTC. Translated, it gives CASSQGLQETQYF.